Listed below are T cell receptor beta chains from one sample, sequenced in a study of blood T cell repertoires in COVID-19. The data were produced by immunoSEQ multiplex PCR, yet TCRdb's version contains in-frame clones alone and is incomplete. The table shows 200,000 to 300,000 clones, with about nine tenths occurring only once. The sample was peripheral blood. These receptors were obtained from a man younger than 45 with COVID-19, enrolled during active disease. Both conserved end residues are trimmed from each CDR3. Each record gives: V gene, J gene, CDR3 protein.

>TRBV5-4|TRBJ1-1
ASSPVDPGGTEAF
>TRBV5-5|TRBJ1-1
ASAPGGQLEAF
>TRBV6-5|TRBJ1-2
ASSSGTGGDYGYT
>TRBV6-5|TRBJ2-5
ASTQQGAVETQY
>TRBV5-1|TRBJ2-1
ASSLGQGAVDNEQF
>TRBV4-1|TRBJ2-1
ASSQGRQGRMVNEQF
>TRBV4-1|TRBJ2-2
ASSQTGTGGKNTGELF
>TRBV5-4|TRBJ1-1
ASSLDRVRLTEAF
>TRBV6-6|TRBJ1-4
ASNGQATNEKLF
>TRBV18|TRBJ2-3
ASSPPRLAGGQDTQY
>TRBV6-2/TRBV6-3|TRBJ1-2
ASSYPLQGIANYGYT
>TRBV7-9|TRBJ1-1
ASSLTGGTEAF
>TRBV19|TRBJ2-2
ASSRQGSNTGELF
>TRBV11-2|TRBJ2-7
ASSLVGGTSGGYEQY
>TRBV20-1|TRBJ2-1
SAQDNEQF
>TRBV30|TRBJ1-4
AWSVRGGENEKLF
>TRBV29-1|TRBJ1-5
SARLGGGNQPQH
>TRBV11-2|TRBJ2-1
ASSLGPRQVYNEQF
>TRBV5-4|TRBJ2-4
ASSLAGGSKNIQY
>TRBV11-2|TRBJ2-3
ASSLARGRDTDTQY
>TRBV29-1|TRBJ2-2
SVDRNTGELF
>TRBV6-5|TRBJ1-1
ASRVMTGGTEAF